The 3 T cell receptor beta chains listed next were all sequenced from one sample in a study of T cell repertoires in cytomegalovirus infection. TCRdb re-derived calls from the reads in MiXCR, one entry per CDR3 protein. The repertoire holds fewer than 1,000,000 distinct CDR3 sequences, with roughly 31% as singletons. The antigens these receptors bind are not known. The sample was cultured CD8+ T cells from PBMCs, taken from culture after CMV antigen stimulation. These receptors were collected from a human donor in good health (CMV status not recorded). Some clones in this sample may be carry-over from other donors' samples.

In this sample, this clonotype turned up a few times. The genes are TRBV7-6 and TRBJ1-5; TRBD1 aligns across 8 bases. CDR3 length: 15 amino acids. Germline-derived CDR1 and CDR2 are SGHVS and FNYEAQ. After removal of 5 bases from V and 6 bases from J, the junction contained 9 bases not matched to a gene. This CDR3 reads CASSPPRTGTQPQHF. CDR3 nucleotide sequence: TGTGCCAGCAGCCCCCCCCGGACAGGGACTCAGCCCCAGCATTTT. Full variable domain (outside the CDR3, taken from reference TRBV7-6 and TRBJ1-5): GAGVSQSPRYKVTKRGQDVALRCDPISGHVSLYWYRQALGQGPEFLTYFNYEAQQDKSGLPNDRFSAERPEGSISTLTIQRTEQRDSAMYRCASSPPRTGTQPQHFGDGTRLSIL.

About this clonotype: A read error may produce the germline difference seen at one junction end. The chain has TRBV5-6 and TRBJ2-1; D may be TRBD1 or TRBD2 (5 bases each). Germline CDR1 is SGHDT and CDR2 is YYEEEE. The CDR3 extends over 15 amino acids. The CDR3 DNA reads TGTGCCAACAGCTTGGGGCTAGGGAGTTACAATGAGCAGTTCTTC. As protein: CANSLGLGSYNEQFF.

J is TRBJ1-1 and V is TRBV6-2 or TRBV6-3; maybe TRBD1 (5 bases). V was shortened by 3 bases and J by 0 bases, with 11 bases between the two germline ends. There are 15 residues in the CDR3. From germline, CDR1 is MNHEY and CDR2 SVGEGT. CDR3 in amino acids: CASSYRTGVNTEAFF. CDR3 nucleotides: TGTGCCAGCAGTTATCGCACAGGCGTGAACACTGAAGCTTTCTTT.